The source of this T cell receptor (beta chain) is a study of T cells in Graves' hyperthyroidism and ophthalmopathy. Ten or more counts support this clonotype. It was RNA transcripts that yielded the amplified TCR beta CDR3 regions. First-round RT-PCR with HTBI primers amplified the TCR CDR3 region. TCRdb used MiXCR to reprocess the multiplex PCR reads, holding one entry per CDR3 protein. The data hold about 700,000 distinct CDR3 sequences, with 12% to 15% observed a single time. The CDR3 runs 16 residues. V was cut by 0 bases and J by 6 bases, with 15 bases left in between. Germline values: CDR1 LGHNA, CDR2 YSLEER.

This TCR derives from a woman between 18 and 29 years old with Graves' hyperthyroidism. The sequencing sample was made of blood. The chain recombines TRBV4-3 with TRBJ2-1; D is possibly TRBD2 (7 bases). The CDR3 DNA is TGCGCCAGCAGCCAAGAATGGACTAGAGGGGGCAATGAGCAGTTCTTC. Encoded protein: CASSQEWTRGGNEQFF.